This T cell receptor (beta chain) was sequenced for a study of cytomegalovirus exposure and HLA in healthy donors. Study outcomes and limitations: Excluded were some V segments that proved indistinguishable, including TRBV6-2 and TRBV6-3.

The CDR3 extends over 14 amino acids. CDR1 and CDR2 (germline): SGHVS, FQNEAQ. The V gene end was trimmed by 5 bases and the J gene end by 3 bases; junction bases not matched to a gene: 3. Both 60 Vbeta primers and 13 Jbeta primers went into the PCR. Measured with immunoSEQ multiplex PCR; TCRdb has only the in-frame clones, and not every one. The sample lists 90,000 to 120,000 clones, around 77% occurring once. Comments on this clone: Its target is not known.

This chain connects TRBV7-8 to TRBJ2-7; 11 nucleotides align to TRBD2. This TCR was sampled from a male donor in good health and CMV-seronegative. The sequencing sample was made of PBMCs. The CDR3 DNA reads TGTGCCAGCAGCCTCGGACTAGCGGGCTACGAGCAGTACTTC. This encodes CASSLGLAGYEQYF.